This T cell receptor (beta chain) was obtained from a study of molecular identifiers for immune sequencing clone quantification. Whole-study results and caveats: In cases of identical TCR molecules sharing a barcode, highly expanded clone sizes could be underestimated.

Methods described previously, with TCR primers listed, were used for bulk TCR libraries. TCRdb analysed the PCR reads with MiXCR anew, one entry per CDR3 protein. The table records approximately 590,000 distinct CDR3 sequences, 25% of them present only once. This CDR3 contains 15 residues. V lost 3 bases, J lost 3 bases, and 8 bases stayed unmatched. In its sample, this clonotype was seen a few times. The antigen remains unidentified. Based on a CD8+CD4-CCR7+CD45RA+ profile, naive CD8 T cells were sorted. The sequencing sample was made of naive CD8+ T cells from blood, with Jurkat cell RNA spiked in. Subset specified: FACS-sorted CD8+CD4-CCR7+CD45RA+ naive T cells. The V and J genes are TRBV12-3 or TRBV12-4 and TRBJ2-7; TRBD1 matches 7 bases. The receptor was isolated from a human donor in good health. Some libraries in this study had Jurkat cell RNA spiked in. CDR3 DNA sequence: TGTGCCAGCAGTTTCGATCCGGGACAGATCTACGAGCAGTACTTC. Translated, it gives CASSFDPGQIYEQYF.